Listed here are 21 T cell receptor beta chains from one sample, sequenced in a study of blood T cell repertoires in COVID-19. Assay used: immunoSEQ multiplex PCR; TCRdb lists only in-frame clones, some missing. Of fewer than 350,000 clones listed, roughly 87% are singletons. The sequencing sample was made of peripheral blood. All receptors derive from a man younger than 40 with COVID-19, enrolled during active disease.

This chain uses TRBV7-2 with TRBJ2-3; D is possibly TRBD2 (6 bases). Germline lookup yields CDR1 SGHTA and CDR2 FQGNSA. V was cut by 5 bases and J by 4 bases, with 19 bases left in between. CDR3 length: 16 amino acids. The CDR3 loop is CASSPVGGPVADTQYF. The DNA of the CDR3 is TGTGCCAGCAGCCCCGTGGGGGGTCCCGTCGCAGATACGCAGTATTTT.

This rearrangement joins TRBV3-1 (or the pseudogene TRBV3-2) to TRBJ1-2, with TRBD1 matching over 7 bases. The CDR3 sequence is 14 residues long. Germline CDR1 LGHDT, CDR2 YNNKEL (reference sequence). J lost 8 bases, V lost 6 bases, and 12 bases had no gene match. For the CDR3, the DNA is TGTGCCAGCAGGTCTATTGACAGGGCGCGCGGCTACACCTTC. It codes for CASRSIDRARGYTF.

The chain links TRBV18 to TRBJ2-3; the match to TRBD2 covers 9 bases. In germline, CDR1 is KGHSH, CDR2 LQKENI. V dropped 4 bases and J dropped 0; count of bases not matched to a gene: 5. The CDR3 runs 16 residues. In nucleotides, the CDR3 is TGTGCCAGCTCACTAGCGGGGGTTACTAGCACAGATACGCAGTATTTT. It yields the protein CASSLAGVTSTDTQYF.

The chain's CDR3 is CASSVESGYRGFSYEQYF. The DNA of the CDR3 is TGTGCCAGCAGCGTAGAGTCGGGTTACAGGGGATTCTCCTACGAGCAGTACTTC. V gene TRBV9 combines with J gene TRBJ2-7; 7 bases are a match to TRBD1. The CDR3 extends over 18 amino acids. The V gene's germline CDR1 is SGDLS and CDR2 YYNGEE. V gave up 0 bases and J gave up 0 bases; unmatched junction bases: 12.

This clone was observed a single time. CDR3 DNA sequence: TGTGCCAGCAGCCAGCGGGGGGGCGCGAACACCGGGGAGCTGTTTTTT. Translation: CASSQRGGANTGELFF. The rearrangement uses TRBV5-5 and TRBJ2-2, with 10 bases lining up with TRBD2. Germline V CDR1 and CDR2: SGHKS, YYEKEE (reference sequence). The CDR3 is made up of 16 amino acids. The trim removed 4 bases at V and 0 bases at J, leaving 3 bases unmatched.

CDR3 nucleotide sequence: TGTGCCAGCAGCTTACGTCAGGGCGGAAAACTGTTTTTT. Translation gives CASSLRQGGKLFF. This sequence joins TRBV7-9 and TRBJ1-4, with a possible D match to TRBD1 (5 bases). Germline CDR1 reads SEHNR; CDR2 reads FQNEAQ (reference sequence). The CDR3 has 13 residues. The germline V and J ends were trimmed by 2 bases and 10 bases, with 11 bases remaining between them.

The chain carries TRBV19 and TRBJ2-5; tentatively, D is TRBD2 (5 bases). V gave up 6 bases and J gave up 5 bases, with 22 bases separating them. Germline assignment: CDR1 LNHDA and CDR2 SQIVND (reference sequence). The CDR3 runs to 16 residues. The CDR3 DNA follows: TGTGCCAGTAGCTTCCTCCTCGGTGGGAGTGGGGAGACCCAGTACTTC. It is translated as CASSFLLGGSGETQYF.

The V call is TRBV5-1, the J call TRBJ2-3; 9 bases match TRBD2. With 3 bases clipped from V and 0 bases from J, the junction kept 5 bases outside the gene matches. Germline loops: CDR1 SGHRS, CDR2 YFSETQ. This CDR3 has 16 amino acids. CDR3 in amino acids: CASSSGTSPSTDTQYF. Written as DNA, the CDR3 is TGCGCCAGCAGCTCCGGGACTAGCCCTAGCACAGATACGCAGTATTTT.

This chain uses TRBV7-8 with TRBJ1-2; no reliable D call. The CDR3 is made up of 14 amino acids. Trimming left V 3 bases short and J 4 bases short, with 12 bases between. Germline V CDR1 and CDR2: SGHVS, FQNEAQ. The CDR3 loop reads CASSLRSSIYGYTF. For the CDR3, the DNA is TGTGCCAGCAGCTTGAGATCGAGCATCTATGGCTACACCTTC.

The CDR3 region is CASSQDKGSGRNSPDTQYF. Written as DNA, the CDR3 is TGCGCCAGCAGCCAAGATAAGGGGTCCGGTCGGAATTCTCCAGATACGCAGTATTTT. V is TRBV4-3 and J is TRBJ2-3; D is perhaps TRBD1 (5 bases). The CDR3 contains 19 residues. V lost 0 bases to trimming and J lost 4 bases, with 23 bases between them. CDR1 is LGHNA and CDR2 is YSLEER in the germline V gene.

This rearrangement joins TRBV2 to TRBJ2-5; TRBD2 matches at 12 bases. CDR1 is SNHLY, CDR2 FYNNEI, per germline. The CDR3 length is 17 residues. V shed 6 bases and J 5 bases; nucleotides not matched to a gene: 13. The CDR3 sequence is CASSETLGTSGRETQYF. In DNA form, the CDR3 reads TGTGCCAGCAGCGAGACCCTAGGGACTAGCGGGCGGGAGACCCAGTACTTC.

The chain is built from TRBV9 and TRBJ2-7, with D possibly matching TRBD2 (6 bases). This CDR3 contains 13 residues. Trimming took off 0 bases at V and 5 bases at J, with 9 bases between the two ends. Looked up from germline, CDR1 is SGDLS and CDR2 is YYNGEE. The CDR3 DNA is TGTGCCAGCAGCGTAGACTGGGAGGACGAGCAGTACTTC. It specifies CASSVDWEDEQYF. The entire variable domain, with the rest obtained from reference TRBV9 and TRBJ2-7, is as follows: DSGVTQTPKHLITATGQRVTLRCSPRSGDLSVYWYQQSLDQGLQFLIQYYNGEERAKGNILERFSAQQFPDLHSELNLSSLELGDSALYFCASSVDWEDEQYFGPGTRLTVT.

CDR3 sequence: CASSLGTGRVSNEQFF. The CDR3, as DNA: TGTGCCAGTAGTCTAGGTACAGGGAGGGTTTCCAATGAGCAGTTCTTC. The rearrangement links TRBV19 to TRBJ2-1; possibly TRBD2 for D (7 bases). Germline V lookup: CDR1 LNHDA, CDR2 SQIVND (reference sequence). V was clipped by 5 bases and J by 6 bases, with 20 bases between them. The CDR3 has 16 residues.

This clone has only one observation. The J gene is TRBJ1-2, the V gene TRBV25-1; D not resolved. Between the trimmed V and J ends, which lost 1 base and 3 bases, there was a span of 9 bases. Germline-derived CDR1 and CDR2 are MGHDK and SYGVNS. The CDR3 totals 14 residues. The DNA for the CDR3 is TGTGCCAGCAGTGAATCGGTTTCGGACTATGGCTACACCTTC. This encodes CASSESVSDYGYTF.

The gene calls are TRBV12-3 or TRBV12-4 and TRBJ1-6, with D perhaps TRBD1 (5 bases). The CDR3 is 13 residues long. Trimming left V 3 bases short and J 8 bases short, with 8 bases between. Written as DNA, the CDR3 is TGTGCCAGCAGTTTGGAGACAGATTCACCCCTCCACTTT. The encoded protein is CASSLETDSPLHF.

The table lists this clone with a count of one. J is TRBJ1-5 and V is TRBV7-8; TRBD1 aligns across 10 bases. The germline gives CDR1 SGHVS, CDR2 FQNEAQ. The CDR3 spans 15 residues. Trimming took 5 bases from V and 5 from J; bases not matched to a gene: 6. CDR3 DNA: TGTGCCAGCAGCCGAACGACAGGGGGCTATCAGCCCCAGCATTTT. As protein: CASSRTTGGYQPQHF.

Notes on this clone: Other DNA sequences of this sample code for an identical CDR3. The J gene is TRBJ1-5, the V gene TRBV9, with unresolved D. This CDR3 spans 14 amino acids. V was pared by 0 bases and J by 0 bases, with 4 bases between. Germline V lookup: CDR1 SGDLS, CDR2 YYNGEE. The CDR3 bases are TGTGCCAGCAGCGTAGGAGGTAGCAATCAGCCCCAGCATTTT. It translates to CASSVGGSNQPQHF. Filled out from reference TRBV9 and TRBJ1-5, the complete variable domain reads DSGVTQTPKHLITATGQRVTLRCSPRSGDLSVYWYQQSLDQGLQFLIQYYNGEERAKGNILERFSAQQFPDLHSELNLSSLELGDSALYFCASSVGGSNQPQHFGDGTRLSIL.

This clone was detected a few times. This chain uses TRBV6-5 with TRBJ1-5, with D possibly TRBD1 on 6 matching bases. CDR3 size: 15 residues. The germline CDR1 and CDR2 sequences are MNHEY and SVGAGI. With 6 bases removed from V and 2 bases from J, the gap between germline ends came to 14 bases. CDR3 nucleotide sequence: TGTGCCAGCAGACAGGGAAGCTGGGGCAATCAGCCCCAGCATTTT. Its protein product is CASRQGSWGNQPQHF.

The genes are TRBV7-8 and TRBJ1-5, with D maybe TRBD1 (5 bases). Germline V gene data show CDR1 as SGHVS and CDR2 as FQNEAQ. There are 15 residues in the CDR3. Trimming shortened V by 8 bases and J by 1 base, and 15 bases separated the two germline ends. CDR3 bases: TGTGCCAGCGGGCCCCAGGGATTAAGCAATCAGCCCCAGCATTTT. It codes for CASGPQGLSNQPQHF.

This rearrangement joins TRBV5-1 to TRBJ2-2; D is perhaps TRBD1 (6 bases). Trimming shortened V by 4 bases and J by 2 bases, and 12 bases separated the two germline ends. Germline V gene lookup returns CDR1 SGHRS and CDR2 YFSETQ. The CDR3 has 15 residues. The CDR3 reads CASSTRTANTGELFF. CDR3 DNA sequence: TGCGCCAGCAGCACTAGGACAGCTAACACCGGGGAGCTGTTTTTT.

The rearrangement links TRBV2 to TRBJ2-1; TRBD2 aligns across 10 bases. Per germline, CDR1 SNHLY and CDR2 FYNNEI. The CDR3 covers 14 residues. V lost 1 base and J lost 7; bases outside the gene matches: 1. CDR3 amino acids: CASSEELAGNEQFF. CDR3 DNA sequence: TGTGCCAGCAGTGAAGAACTAGCGGGGAATGAGCAGTTCTTC.